This TCR beta chain was sequenced in a study of PD-L1 blockade in urothelial cancer. In germline, CDR1 is SGHTA, CDR2 FQGNSA. The V and J ends lost 2 bases and 1 base respectively, with 5 bases between them. The CDR3 runs 14 residues. Profiling relied on immunoSEQ multiplex PCR, and the TCRdb table lists in-frame clones only, not all of them. Of 38,000 or so clones listed, more than 75% are singletons. The time point: peripheral blood 6 weeks after treatment start. Source: PBMCs, taken around atezolizumab (anti-PD-L1) treatment. This chain links TRBV7-2 with TRBJ2-2, with a possible D match to TRBD1 (5 bases). This clonotype was sampled from a man aged 40-49 years with urothelial cancer. The CDR3 here is CASSLTGNTGELFF. DNA for the CDR3: TGTGCCAGCAGCTTAACAGGGAACACCGGGGAGCTGTTTTTT.